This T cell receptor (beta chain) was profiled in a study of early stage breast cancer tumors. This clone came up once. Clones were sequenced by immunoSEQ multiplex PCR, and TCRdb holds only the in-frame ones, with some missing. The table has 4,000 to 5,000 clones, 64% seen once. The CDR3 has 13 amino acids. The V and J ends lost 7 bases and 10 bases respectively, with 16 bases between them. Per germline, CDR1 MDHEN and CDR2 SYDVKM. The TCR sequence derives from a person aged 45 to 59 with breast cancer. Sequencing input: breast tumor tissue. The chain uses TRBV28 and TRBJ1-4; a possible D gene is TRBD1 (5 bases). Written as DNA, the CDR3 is TGTGCCAGCACGTCCGGGATGGGGGGAAAACTGTTTTTT. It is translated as CASTSGMGGKLFF. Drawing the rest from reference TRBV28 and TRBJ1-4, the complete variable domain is DVKVTQSSRYLVKRTGEKVFLECVQDMDHENMFWYRQDPGLGLRLIYFSYDVKMKEKGDIPEGYSVSREKKERFSLILESASTNQTSMYLCASTSGMGGKLFFGSGTQLSVL.